The rows below give T cell receptor beta chains drawn from one sample of a study of cytomegalovirus exposure and HLA in healthy donors. Assay used: immunoSEQ multiplex PCR; TCRdb lists only in-frame clones, some missing. The repertoire includes 70,000 to 95,000 clones, under 95% of them detected once, and 3% to 4.5% sits in the top ten. The sequencing sample was made of PBMCs. The receptors were sampled from a woman aged 25 to 39 in good health and CMV-seronegative. Both conserved end residues are part of each CDR3. The order of the fields is clone size, V gene, J gene, CDR3 length, D gene, CDR3 protein, CDR3 DNA. The D gene is left open where the match is weak. Clone size is shown for a subset of rows, as once, few, many or a class of expanded clone.

>-|TRBV19|TRBJ2-1|13|TRBD1
CASSMRTGTGPLF
TGTGCCAGTAGTATGAGAACCGGGACAGGGCCCCTCTTC
>once|TRBV4-3|TRBJ2-2|17|-
CASSQGAGHPNTGELFF
TGCGCCAGCAGCCAAGGAGCGGGACATCCTAACACCGGGGAGCTGTTTTTT
>-|TRBV19|TRBJ2-7|13|TRBD1
CASSMGQAYEQYF
TGTGCCAGTAGTATGGGACAGGCCTACGAGCAGTACTTC
>-|TRBV7-9|TRBJ2-7|14|-
CASSPRQDSYEQYF
TGTGCCAGCAGCCCCAGACAGGACTCCTACGAGCAGTACTTC
>once|TRBV19|TRBJ1-4|15|TRBD1
CASSLGDRANEKLFF
TGTGCCAGTAGTTTAGGGGACAGAGCGAATGAAAAACTGTTTTTT
>-|TRBV28|TRBJ1-2|17|TRBD1
CASSPPYNGQGARGYTF
TGTGCCAGCAGCCCACCCTACAATGGACAGGGGGCTAGGGGCTACACCTTC
>-|TRBV28|TRBJ1-1|14|-
CATYVGRGWAEAFF
TGTGCCACGTACGTGGGGCGGGGATGGGCTGAAGCTTTCTTT
>once|TRBV27|TRBJ2-1|15|TRBD1
CASSVSRDSYNEQFF
TGTGCCAGCAGTGTCTCCCGGGACAGCTACAATGAGCAGTTCTTC
>once|TRBV7-2|TRBJ2-3|16|TRBD2
CASSLSPAGVTDTQYF
TGTGCCAGCAGCTTATCGCCCGCGGGGGTCACAGATACGCAGTATTTT
>once|TRBV18|TRBJ1-4|15|-
CASSPPSQGNEKLFF
TGTGCCAGCTCACCACCGTCCCAGGGTAATGAAAAACTGTTTTTT
>-|TRBV28|TRBJ2-6|16|-
CASSLRGLSGANVLTF
TGTGCCAGCAGTTTAAGGGGTCTCTCTGGGGCCAACGTCCTGACTTTC
>-|TRBV4-2|TRBJ2-5|17|TRBD2
CASSQEGLAGRQETQYF
TGTGCCAGCAGCCAAGAAGGACTAGCGGGGCGTCAAGAGACCCAGTACTTC
>-|TRBV28|TRBJ1-2|14|-
CASSQKWDIYGYTF
TGTGCCAGCAGCCAAAAATGGGACATCTATGGCTACACCTTC
>-|TRBV30|TRBJ1-2|12|-
CASGGNDYGYTF
TGTGCCTCGGGGGGGAACGACTATGGCTACACCTTC
>-|TRBV7-9|TRBJ2-2|16|TRBD2
CASSLRGASNTGELFF
TGTGCCAGCAGCTTGCGGGGGGCGAGCAACACCGGGGAGCTGTTTTTT
>-|TRBV30|TRBJ2-2|14|-
CAWTGHQNTGELFF
TGTGCCTGGACGGGACACCAGAACACCGGGGAGCTGTTTTTT
>-|TRBV19|TRBJ1-2|14|TRBD1
CASRRPDRVYGYTF
TGTGCCAGTAGGAGACCGGACAGGGTCTATGGCTACACCTTC
>-|TRBV28|TRBJ1-6|14|-
CASSFRGLHSPLHF
TGTGCCAGCAGTTTCCGGGGTCTGCATTCACCCCTCCACTTT
>-|TRBV10-2|TRBJ1-4|15|-
CASSANGKFNEKLFF
TGCGCCAGCAGTGCTAACGGGAAGTTTAATGAAAAACTGTTTTTT
>-|TRBV18|TRBJ1-2|16|-
CASSTLAGRSNYGYTF
TGTGCCAGCTCAACACTCGCGGGGAGGTCTAACTATGGCTACACCTTC